The 22 T cell receptor beta chains listed next were all sequenced from one sample in a study of PD-L1 blockade in urothelial cancer. The data were produced by immunoSEQ multiplex PCR, yet TCRdb's version contains in-frame clones alone and is incomplete. This table holds approximately 63,000 clones, more than 80% found once. Noted time point: pretreatment peripheral blood. Sequencing used PBMCs, obtained around atezolizumab (anti-PD-L1) treatment. The source is a man between 65 and 80 years old with urothelial cancer.

The chain employs TRBV7-9 and TRBJ1-1; D not certain. V lost 6 bases and J lost 0, with 8 bases in between. Looked up from germline, CDR1 is SEHNR and CDR2 is FQNEAQ (reference sequence). This CDR3 is built from 13 residues. The CDR3 DNA reads as TGTGCCAGCAGTCCACAGTTGAACACTGAAGCTTTCTTT. It codes for CASSPQLNTEAFF.

This chain uses TRBV9 with TRBJ2-1; a weak D match, TRBD2 (6 bases). The CDR3 totals 10 residues. CDR1 is SGDLS, CDR2 YYNGEE, per germline. Trimming left V 7 bases short and J 9 bases short, with 8 bases between. CDR3 in amino acids: CASAGSEQFF. DNA of the CDR3: TGTGCCAGCGCGGGGAGTGAGCAGTTCTTC. The variable domain in full, completed from reference TRBV9 and TRBJ2-1, reads DSGVTQTPKHLITATGQRVTLRCSPRSGDLSVYWYQQSLDQGLQFLIQYYNGEERAKGNILERFSAQQFPDLHSELNLSSLELGDSALYFCASAGSEQFFGPGTRLTVL.

This chain links TRBV28 with TRBJ1-1; 9 nucleotides line up with TRBD1. CDR1 is MDHEN and CDR2 is SYDVKM in the germline V gene. V gave up 5 bases and J gave up 2 bases; unmatched junction bases: 3. The CDR3 is 14 amino acids. CDR3 protein: CASSKDRGNTEAFF. The CDR3 DNA follows: TGTGCCAGCAGTAAGGACAGGGGAAACACTGAAGCTTTCTTT.

The rearrangement links TRBV5-1 to TRBJ2-3, with D perhaps matching TRBD1 (5 bases). Germline loops: CDR1 SGHRS, CDR2 YFSETQ. Trimming cost V 0 bases and J 6 bases, with 11 bases left between them. This CDR3 spans 14 amino acids. CDR3 residues: CASSLDRTPDTQYF. DNA for the CDR3: TGCGCCAGCAGCTTGGACAGGACCCCGGATACGCAGTATTTT.

CDR3 sequence (DNA): TGTGCCAGCAGCTTGAGGGACTCGAGCTACGAGCAGTACTTC. It codes for CASSLRDSSYEQYF. The chain combines TRBV5-6 with TRBJ2-7; tentatively, D is TRBD2 (6 bases). Trimming pared 1 base from V and 3 bases from J, leaving 11 bases between. The CDR3 sequence is 14 residues long. Germline V gene lookup returns CDR1 SGHDT and CDR2 YYEEEE.

The chain uses TRBV2 and TRBJ2-3, with 13 bases lining up with TRBD2. The germline CDR1 and CDR2 sequences are SNHLY and FYNNEI. The V gene end was trimmed by 6 bases and the J gene end by 4 bases; junction bases not matched to a gene: 1. This CDR3 has 14 amino acids. In nucleotides, the CDR3 is TGTGCCAGCAGACTAGCGGGAGGGGCAGATACGCAGTATTTT. This codes for CASRLAGGADTQYF.

The J gene is TRBJ2-1, the V gene TRBV5-6; possibly TRBD1 for D (5 bases). Germline lookup yields CDR1 SGHDT and CDR2 YYEEEE. This CDR3 has 13 amino acids. V was trimmed by 3 bases and J by 3 bases, leaving 7 bases between them. CDR3 region: CASSSDSYNEQFF. The CDR3 coding sequence is TGTGCCAGCAGCTCCGACAGCTACAATGAGCAGTTCTTC.

The rearrangement joins TRBV11-3 to TRBJ1-1; D might be TRBD1 (5 bases). The V gene lost 6 bases and the J gene lost 4 bases, with 18 bases spanning the gap. This CDR3 spans 15 amino acids. Germline assignment: CDR1 SGHNT and CDR2 YENEEA. The CDR3 is CASRLSGGASTEAFF. The CDR3 DNA follows: TGTGCCAGCAGATTGTCAGGAGGGGCGAGCACTGAAGCTTTCTTT.

This chain connects TRBV5-6 to TRBJ1-2; D might be TRBD1 (6 bases). CDR3 length: 14 residues. Germline CDR1 is SGHDT and CDR2 is YYEEEE. V dropped 3 bases and J dropped 10 bases, with 19 bases sitting between them. The CDR3: CASSWGSKDSIYTF. CDR3 DNA: TGTGCCAGCAGCTGGGGTTCCAAGGACAGCATCTACACCTTC.

The chain carries TRBV7-3 and TRBJ2-3; the D gene is possibly TRBD2 (5 bases). CDR3 length equals 18 residues. Trimming removed 5 bases at V and 0 bases at J, with 21 bases between. CDR1 and CDR2 from the germline V gene are SGHTA and FQGTGA. The CDR3 sequence is CASSLGPLLDTSTDTQYF. CDR3 DNA: TGTGCCAGCAGCCTCGGGCCCTTACTAGACACTAGCACAGATACGCAGTATTTT.

The rearrangement uses TRBV5-1 and TRBJ2-5, with TRBD2 matching 12 bases. The ends lost 0 bases at V and 5 bases at J; junction bases unmatched: 2. Germline V gene data show CDR1 as SGHRS and CDR2 as YFSETQ. CDR3 length: 15 amino acids. CDR3 bases: TGCGCCAGCAGCTTGGCCGGGACTAGCGGGGAGACCCAGTACTTC. Translated, it gives CASSLAGTSGETQYF.

This clone occurred once. The V call is TRBV5-1, the J call TRBJ2-5; 7 bases line up with TRBD2. The V gene's germline CDR1 is SGHRS and CDR2 YFSETQ. V lost 5 bases and J lost 5; bases outside the gene matches: 15. This CDR3 region has 16 residues. CDR3 sequence reads: CASSPRVGAGKETQYF. In DNA, the CDR3 is TGCGCCAGCAGTCCCCGAGTTGGAGCGGGAAAGGAGACCCAGTACTTC. The full variable domain, in which reference TRBV5-1 and TRBJ2-5 provide the parts outside the CDR3, is KAGVTQTPRYLIKTRGQQVTLSCSPISGHRSVSWYQQTPGQGLQFLFEYFSETQRNKGNFPGRFSGRQFSNSRSEMNVSTLELGDSALYLCASSPRVGAGKETQYFGPGTRLLVL.

The genes are TRBV19 and TRBJ2-1, with 9 bases fitting TRBD2. The J segment lost 3 bases and the V segment lost 3 bases, leaving 3 bases of the junction unmatched. Per germline, CDR1 LNHDA and CDR2 SQIVND (reference sequence). This CDR3 region has 15 residues. The CDR3 region is CASSISGGFYNEQFF. The CDR3 DNA reads as TGTGCCAGTAGTATCAGCGGGGGGTTCTACAATGAGCAGTTCTTC.

The chain has TRBV5-1 and TRBJ1-1, with 8 nucleotides matching TRBD1. Trimming at V came to 4 bases and at J to 5 bases, leaving 10 bases not matched to a gene. Germline CDR1 SGHRS, CDR2 YFSETQ. The CDR3 totals 15 residues. For the CDR3, the DNA is TGCGCCAGCAGCCCTATACAGGGGGTAGGTACTGAAGCTTTCTTT. Its translation is CASSPIQGVGTEAFF.

The chain joins TRBV7-7 to TRBJ2-5, with TRBD2 identical over 8 bases. V trimming: 2 bases; J trimming: 5 bases; junction bases outside the gene matches: 7. Per the germline V gene, CDR1 is SSHAT and CDR2 is FNYEAQ (reference sequence). This CDR3 comprises 15 residues. The CDR3 is CASSLLPGGPETQYF. Here the CDR3 DNA reads TGTGCCAGCAGCTTACTGCCGGGGGGGCCCGAGACCCAGTACTTC.

With respect to this clone: Relative to the germline gene, one junction end is altered; a read error may explain this. J is TRBJ1-2 and V is TRBV20-1, with D unresolved. The CDR3 sequence is 10 residues long. Germline V gene sequence: CDR1 DFQATT, CDR2 SNEGSKA (reference sequence). For the CDR3, the DNA is TGCAGTGCTAAAAACTATGGCCACACCTTC. Translating it yields CSAKNYGHTF.

The genes are TRBV20-1 and TRBJ2-2, with D possibly TRBD2 on 5 matching bases. The CDR3 loop spans 11 amino acids. CDR1 and CDR2 from the germline V gene are DFQATT and SNEGSKA (reference sequence). V lost 4 bases and J 7 bases, leaving 7 bases between the germline ends. The CDR3 DNA sequence: TGCAGTGCTACGGAGGTCGGGGAGCTGTTTTTT. It specifies CSATEVGELFF.

CDR3 nucleotides: TGTGCCAGCAGATTACAGGGTGGGGGACTAAACTATGGCTACACCTTC. As protein: CASRLQGGGLNYGYTF. This rearrangement joins TRBV28 to TRBJ1-2; TRBD1 is a possible D gene (6 bases). Germline CDR1 MDHEN, CDR2 SYDVKM. V was clipped by 6 bases and J by 2 bases, with 19 bases between them. The CDR3 is 16 residues long.

The gene calls are TRBV18 and TRBJ2-3; possible D gene TRBD2, 5 bases. Trimming stripped 4 bases from V and 6 bases from J, with 14 bases between. The CDR3 is made up of 14 amino acids. Germline CDR1 is KGHSH and CDR2 is LQKENI. CDR3 amino acids: CASSLATPLDTQYF. The CDR3 DNA is TGTGCCAGCTCACTAGCGACCCCCTTGGATACGCAGTATTTT.

The rearrangement links TRBV29-1 to TRBJ1-2; D unresolved. The V gene's germline CDR1 is SQVTM and CDR2 ANQGSEA. Deletions cut 4 bases from V and 7 bases from J, with 13 bases between. This CDR3 has 12 residues. CDR3 residues: CSVGKGEGGYTF. The CDR3 DNA follows: TGCAGCGTTGGGAAGGGAGAGGGTGGCTACACCTTC.

About this clone: An end of the junction does not agree with germline; a read error may underlie this. This rearrangement joins TRBV19 to TRBJ1-1; D is undetermined. CDR3 length equals 12 residues. The germline V gene has CDR1 LNHDA and CDR2 SQIVND (reference sequence). DNA of the CDR3: TGTGCCAGTGGGGAGGGAACACTGTTGTCCCTCTTT. Residues: CASGEGTLLSLF.

This clone was observed a handful of times. The gene calls are TRBV19 and TRBJ1-1; D is unresolved. CDR1 and CDR2 from the germline V gene are LNHDA and SQIVND (reference sequence). This CDR3 comprises 10 residues. V was cut by 10 bases and J by 10 bases, with 13 bases left in between. DNA of the CDR3: TGTGCCACTTACGTACGTAGAGCTTTCTTT. Translating gives CATYVRRAFF.